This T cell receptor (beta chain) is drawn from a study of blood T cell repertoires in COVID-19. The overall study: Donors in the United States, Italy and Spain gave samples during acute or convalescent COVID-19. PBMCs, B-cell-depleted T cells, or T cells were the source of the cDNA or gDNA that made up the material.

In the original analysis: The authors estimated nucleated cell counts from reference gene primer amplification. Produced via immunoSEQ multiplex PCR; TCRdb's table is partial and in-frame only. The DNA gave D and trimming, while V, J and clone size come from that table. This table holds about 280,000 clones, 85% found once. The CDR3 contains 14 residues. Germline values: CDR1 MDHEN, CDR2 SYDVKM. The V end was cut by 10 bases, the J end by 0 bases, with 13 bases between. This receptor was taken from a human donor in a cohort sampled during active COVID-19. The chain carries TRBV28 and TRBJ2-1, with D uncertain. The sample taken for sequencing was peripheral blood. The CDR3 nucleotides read TGTGCCACGGGTCGTGGAAGCTCCTACAATGAGCAGTTCTTC. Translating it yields CATGRGSSYNEQFF.